The 3 T cell receptor beta chains in this list originate from one sample, sequenced in a study of T cells in Graves' hyperthyroidism and ophthalmopathy. RNA transcripts were the template for amplifying TCR beta CDR3 regions. First-round RT-PCR of the TCR CDR3 relied on the HTBI primer set. From the multiplex PCR reads, TCRdb called clonotypes with MiXCR, one entry per CDR3 protein. The data show 400,000 to 600,000 distinct CDR3 sequences, under 25% seen once. The sequencing sample was made of blood. All receptors come from a man aged 18 to 30 with Graves' hyperthyroidism.

On this clonotype: A clone one base away is much larger, so this may be a read error. The chain recombines TRBV4-2 with TRBJ1-1; D gene ambiguous. The CDR3 has 13 residues. From germline, CDR1 is LGHNA and CDR2 YNFKEQ. Trimming shortened V by 1 base and J by 2 bases, and 5 bases separated the two germline ends. CDR3 in DNA: TGTGCCAGCAGCCAAGTTATTAACACTGAAGCTTTCTTT. It translates to CASSQVINTEAFF.

This clonotype was found a few times. The chain recombines TRBV20-1 with TRBJ1-6; TRBD1 is a possible D gene (6 bases). The V end was cut by 0 bases, the J end by 7 bases, with 10 bases between. The CDR3 is made up of 14 amino acids. Germline CDR1 DFQATT, CDR2 SNEGSKA (reference sequence). CDR3 DNA: TGCAGTGCTAGAGATGGAAGGGGGAATTCACCCCTCCACTTT. This codes for CSARDGRGNSPLHF.

The rearrangement joins TRBV25-1 to TRBJ2-7, with D perhaps TRBD1 (5 bases). The germline V gene encodes CDR1 MGHDK and CDR2 SYGVNS. The germline V and J ends were trimmed by 1 base and 2 bases, with 12 bases remaining between them. The CDR3 covers 15 residues. The CDR3 nucleotides are TGTGCCAGCAGTGAATTTTGGACATCCACCTACGAGCAGTACTTC. Encoded protein: CASSEFWTSTYEQYF.